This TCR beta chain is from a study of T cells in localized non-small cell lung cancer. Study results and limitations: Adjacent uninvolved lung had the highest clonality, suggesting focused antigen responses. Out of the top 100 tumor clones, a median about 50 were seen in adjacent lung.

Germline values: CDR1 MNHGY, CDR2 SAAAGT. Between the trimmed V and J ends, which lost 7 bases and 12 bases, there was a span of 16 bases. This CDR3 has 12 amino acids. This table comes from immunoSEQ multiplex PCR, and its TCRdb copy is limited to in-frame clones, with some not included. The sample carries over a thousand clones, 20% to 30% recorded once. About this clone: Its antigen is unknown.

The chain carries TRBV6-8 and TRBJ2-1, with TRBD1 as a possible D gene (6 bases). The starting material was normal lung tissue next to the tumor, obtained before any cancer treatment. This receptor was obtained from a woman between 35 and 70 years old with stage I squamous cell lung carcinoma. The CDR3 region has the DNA TGTGCCAGCACCCTTTGGGGGCTGGGGCAGTTCTTC. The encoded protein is CASTLWGLGQFF.